The 8 T cell receptor beta chains reported below all come from one sample, sequenced in a study of human T cells and chemical hapten exposure. Noted time point: patch test 2, 6 weeks after DPC sensitization. Treatment defined: therapeutic diphenylcyclopropenone sensitization with weekly scalp DPC. Using its own MiXCR run on the RACE reads, TCRdb lists one record per CDR3 protein. Of tens of thousands of distinct CDR3 sequences listed, 11% are singletons. The source material was whole blood, sampled in connection with sensitization to the hapten diphenylcyclopropenone (DPC). These receptors were collected from a man between 35 and 55 years old with alopecia areata. Some clones in this sample may be carry-over from other donors' samples.

This chain joins TRBV14 and TRBJ1-4; D is unclear. Trimming stripped 4 bases from V and 8 bases from J, with 20 bases between. The CDR3 runs to 16 residues. Germline loops: CDR1 SGHDN, CDR2 FVKESK. The CDR3 loop reads CASSPAGGGPREKLFF. The CDR3 DNA is TGTGCCAGCAGCCCGGCCGGCGGAGGGCCAAGGGAAAAACTGTTTTTT.

This clonotype was seen many times. The chain couples TRBV28 to TRBJ2-1, with 9 nucleotides matching TRBD2. The CDR3 is made up of 15 amino acids. J gave up 7 bases and V 3 bases, and 7 bases lay outside the gene matches. The germline V gene has CDR1 MDHEN and CDR2 SYDVKM. Here the CDR3 DNA reads TGTGCCAGCAGTTTGGAAAGACTAGCGGTTAATGAGCAGTTCTTC. This translates into CASSLERLAVNEQFF.

This clonotype was seen more than once but under ten times. This chain joins TRBV7-2 and TRBJ2-1; 8 bases line up with TRBD2. The J segment lost 7 bases and the V segment lost 5 bases, leaving 13 bases of the junction unmatched. The CDR3 has 16 residues. Germline CDR1 is SGHTA and CDR2 is FQGNSA. CDR3 DNA sequence: TGTGCCAGCAGCCCCCGAGGTGCGGGAGGAAGGAATGAGCAGTTCTTC. This gives the protein CASSPRGAGGRNEQFF.

This sequence joins TRBV7-2 and TRBJ1-1, with D possibly TRBD1 on 5 matching bases. CDR1 and CDR2 (germline): SGHTA, FQGNSA. The CDR3 has 16 residues. Trimming left V 1 base short and J 4 bases short, with 16 bases between. The CDR3 sequence is CASSLVLGRASTEAFF. The CDR3 nucleotides are TGTGCCAGCAGCTTAGTATTGGGCAGGGCTAGCACTGAAGCTTTCTTT.

This clonotype came up a few times. The rearrangement uses TRBV25-1 and TRBJ2-2; TRBD1 aligns across 7 bases. Losses at the gene ends were 8 bases for V and 1 base for J; bases not matched to a gene: 7. The CDR3 covers 15 residues. The germline CDR1 and CDR2 sequences are MGHDK and SYGVNS. In DNA, the CDR3 is TGTGCCAGCTCTACGACAGGGCTGAACACCGGGGAGCTGTTTTTT. As protein: CASSTTGLNTGELFF.

This clonotype appeared a few times. The chain uses TRBV13 and TRBJ2-5; the D gene could be TRBD1 or TRBD2 (7 bases each). The CDR3 is 14 residues long. Germline-derived CDR1 and CDR2 are PRHDT and FYEKMQ (reference sequence). V dropped 3 bases and J dropped 2 bases, with 10 bases sitting between them. CDR3 loop: CASSFRGGQETQYF. CDR3 bases: TGTGCCAGCAGCTTCAGGGGGGGACAAGAGACCCAGTACTTC.

This clonotype occurred a few times. The chain links TRBV10-3 to TRBJ2-2; unclear D gene. V lost 0 bases to trimming and J lost 5 bases, with 4 bases between them. This CDR3 is 13 amino acids long. From germline, CDR1 is ENHRY and CDR2 SYGVKD. CDR3 DNA sequence: TGTGCCATCAGTGAGTCGGGGACCGGGGAGCTGTTTTTT. Translation: CAISESGTGELFF.

Many counts were recorded for this clonotype. V is TRBV20-1 and J is TRBJ1-5, with a tentative D call TRBD1 (6 bases). Germline V gene data show CDR1 as DFQATT and CDR2 as SNEGSKA (reference sequence). V gave up 4 bases and J gave up 0 bases, with 10 bases separating them. This CDR3 region has 14 residues. CDR3 coding DNA: TGCAGTGCTACTGGACAGAATAGCAATCAGCCCCAGCATTTT. Its translation: CSATGQNSNQPQHF.